This passage covers 23 T cell receptor beta chains from one sample sequenced in a study of cytomegalovirus exposure and HLA in healthy donors. Researchers ran the PCR with 60 Vbeta and 13 Jbeta primers. Sequencing was performed with immunoSEQ multiplex PCR; in TCRdb, only in-frame clones are kept and a portion is missing. Its listing shows roughly 90,000 clones. Sequenced: PBMCs. The receptors shown here come from a man between 50 and 59 years old in good health and CMV-seropositive.

Worth noting for this clone: Other DNA sequences in this sample translate to the same CDR3. V gene TRBV7-9 combines with J gene TRBJ1-1, with a possible D match to TRBD1 (6 bases). Germline CDR1 and CDR2: SEHNR and FQNEAQ (reference sequence). The V gene lost 5 bases and the J gene lost 1 base, with 8 bases spanning the gap. The length of the CDR3 is 13 residues. CDR3 amino acids: CASSLTGNTEAFF. CDR3 nucleotide sequence: TGTGCCAGCAGCCTGACAGGGAACACTGAAGCTTTCTTT.

This rearrangement joins TRBV4-2 to TRBJ1-1, with D unresolved. Between the trimmed V and J ends, which lost 2 bases and 3 bases, there was a span of 13 bases. The CDR3 consists of 15 residues. Looked up from germline, CDR1 is LGHNA and CDR2 is YNFKEQ. This CDR3 is CASSQPLRADTEAFF. CDR3 sequence (DNA): TGTGCCAGCAGCCAACCCCTGAGGGCAGACACTGAAGCTTTCTTT.

The rearrangement links TRBV18 to TRBJ2-1; 7 nucleotides match TRBD2. The length of the CDR3 is 15 residues. Looked up from germline, CDR1 is KGHSH and CDR2 is LQKENI. J lost 8 bases, V lost 6 bases, and 13 bases had no gene match. In DNA, the CDR3 is TGTGCCAGCTCCGGAGGGAGGGAGTCTCGGGATGAGCAGTTCTTC. Translating it yields CASSGGRESRDEQFF.

V gene TRBV7-9 combines with J gene TRBJ1-5, with a possible D match to TRBD1 (5 bases). Per germline, CDR1 SEHNR and CDR2 FQNEAQ (reference sequence). Trimming left V 1 base short and J 6 bases short, with 10 bases between. The CDR3 totals 14 residues. The CDR3 sequence is CASSLEGSAQPQHF. The DNA for the CDR3 is TGTGCCAGCAGCTTAGAGGGGTCCGCTCAGCCCCAGCATTTT.

V usage is TRBV6-1 and J usage is TRBJ1-5; 8 nucleotides line up with TRBD1. The V segment lost 9 bases and the J segment 3 bases; nucleotides outside the gene matches: 7. In germline, CDR1 is MNHNS, CDR2 SASEGT. The CDR3 sequence is 14 residues long. The CDR3 sequence is CASRWTGFNQPQHF. CDR3 nucleotides: TGTGCCAGTAGATGGACAGGGTTCAATCAGCCCCAGCATTTT.

CDR3 residues: CASSLVPGAGAEQYF. The CDR3 coding sequence is TGTGCCAGCAGCTTAGTGCCGGGAGCTGGGGCCGAGCAGTACTTC. The chain carries TRBV7-9 and TRBJ2-7, with D possibly matching TRBD2 (6 bases). Germline CDR1 reads SEHNR; CDR2 reads FQNEAQ (reference sequence). V was pared by 1 base and J by 6 bases, with 16 bases between. This CDR3 spans 15 amino acids.

The chain employs TRBV4-2 and TRBJ2-2, with 12 bases identical to TRBD2. The CDR3 sequence is 17 residues long. Germline V CDR1 and CDR2: LGHNA, YNFKEQ. The ends lost 4 bases at V and 0 bases at J; junction bases unmatched: 3. CDR3 bases: TGTGCCAGCAGCCGAGGACTAGCGGGAACGAACACCGGGGAGCTGTTTTTT. Protein: CASSRGLAGTNTGELFF.

The V gene is TRBV4-3, the J gene TRBJ1-3, with a tentative D call TRBD1 (6 bases). This CDR3 has 17 residues. V was pared by 0 bases and J by 2 bases, with 14 bases between. Germline assignment: CDR1 LGHNA and CDR2 YSLEER. CDR3 nucleotide sequence: TGCGCCAGCAGCCAAGATTCGCCAGGGGACGCTGGAAACACCATATATTTT. Protein product: CASSQDSPGDAGNTIYF.

The V and J genes are TRBV30 and TRBJ1-3; D might be TRBD1 (6 bases). CDR3 length: 13 residues. From germline, CDR1 is GTSNPN and CDR2 SVGIG (reference sequence). Deletions cut 1 base from V and 2 bases from J, with 6 bases between. Here the CDR3 DNA reads TGTGCCTGGAGTGGACAGGCTGGAAACACCATATATTTT. Translation: CAWSGQAGNTIYF.

The chain joins TRBV29-1 to TRBJ2-3; D may be TRBD1 (6 bases). There are 14 residues in the CDR3. V was clipped by 6 bases and J by 1 base, with 14 bases between them. Germline V gives CDR1 SQVTM, CDR2 ANQGSEA. CDR3 sequence reads: CSVKQGLGTDTQYF. The DNA for the CDR3 is TGCAGCGTAAAACAGGGTTTAGGCACAGATACGCAGTATTTT.

The chain is built from TRBV6-6 and TRBJ1-2; D is perhaps TRBD1 (6 bases). The length of the CDR3 is 13 residues. CDR1 is MNHNY and CDR2 is SVGAGI in the germline V gene (reference sequence). Trimming cost V 2 bases and J 7 bases, with 11 bases left between them. CDR3 sequence (DNA): TGTGCCAGCAGTTACGCAGGGACAAGTGGCTACACCTTC. It translates to CASSYAGTSGYTF.

The chain is built from TRBV29-1 and TRBJ1-1; 7 positions agree with TRBD1. The ends lost 7 bases at V and 2 bases at J; junction bases unmatched: 7. The CDR3 runs to 13 residues. Germline V gene sequence: CDR1 SQVTM, CDR2 ANQGSEA. The CDR3 nucleotides are TGCAGCGCCCCGGGACAGAGTAACACTGAAGCTTTCTTT. This sequence encodes CSAPGQSNTEAFF.

This chain joins TRBV15 and TRBJ1-2; D is perhaps TRBD1 (6 bases). V was shortened by 2 bases and J by 8 bases, with 15 bases between the two germline ends. Germline CDR1 reads LNHNV; CDR2 reads YYDKDF (reference sequence). The CDR3 is 14 amino acids. CDR3 sequence reads: CATSRTGTLDGYTF. CDR3 coding DNA: TGTGCCACCAGCAGAACCGGGACACTTGACGGCTACACCTTC.

CDR3 nucleotide sequence: TGTGCCAGCAGTTTATCGGCAGGGGCACCGGATACGCAGTATTTT. Translated, it gives CASSLSAGAPDTQYF. This chain links TRBV27 with TRBJ2-3, with D perhaps TRBD1 (6 bases). V gave up 0 bases and J gave up 6 bases, with 13 bases separating them. The CDR3 contains 15 residues. The germline V gene encodes CDR1 MNHEY and CDR2 SMNVEV (reference sequence).

The CDR3 nucleotides are TGCGCCAGCAGCTGGGACAGGGCGCCGACCTATGGCTACACCTTC. Translated: CASSWDRAPTYGYTF. The chain employs TRBV4-1 and TRBJ1-2, with TRBD1 identical over 9 bases. With V trimmed by 5 bases and J by 4 bases, 8 bases remained unmatched. Germline V gives CDR1 MGHRA, CDR2 YSYEKL. This CDR3 is built from 15 residues.

J is TRBJ2-5 and V is TRBV11-3; possible D gene TRBD2, 6 bases. Germline-derived CDR1 and CDR2 are SGHNT and YENEEA. The length of the CDR3 is 13 residues. The V gene lost 5 bases and the J gene lost 9 bases, with 16 bases spanning the gap. CDR3 bases: TGTGCCAGCAGCCCTGGCGGCGGGGAGGCCCAGTACTTC. It yields the protein CASSPGGGEAQYF.

This sequence joins TRBV13 and TRBJ2-1; tentatively, D is TRBD1 (6 bases). V lost 6 bases, J lost 5 bases, and 17 bases lay in between. CDR3 length equals 15 residues. Germline V CDR1 and CDR2: PRHDT, FYEKMQ (reference sequence). The CDR3 DNA reads TGTGCCAGCAGAATAGAGGGGGATGGGGACAATGAGCAGTTCTTC. Residues: CASRIEGDGDNEQFF.

The chain combines TRBV5-1 with TRBJ1-2; no reliable D call. Germline CDR1 SGHRS, CDR2 YFSETQ. The CDR3 spans 12 residues. Trimming pared 0 bases from V and 7 bases from J, leaving 7 bases between. CDR3 amino acids: CASSLDLSGYTF. CDR3 DNA: TGCGCCAGCAGCTTGGATCTTTCTGGCTACACCTTC.

J is TRBJ2-5 and V is TRBV5-1; D is possibly TRBD2 (5 bases). Trimming shortened V by 2 bases and J by 4 bases, and 15 bases separated the two germline ends. This CDR3 has 15 amino acids. CDR1 and CDR2 from the germline V gene are SGHRS and YFSETQ. The CDR3 DNA reads TGCGCCAGCAGCTTTTGGTCGTCGAGCGGAGAGACCCAGTACTTC. Translation gives CASSFWSSSGETQYF.

The rearrangement uses TRBV6-5 and TRBJ1-4; perhaps TRBD1 as D (6 bases). Looked up from germline, CDR1 is MNHEY and CDR2 is SVGAGI. The CDR3 loop spans 15 amino acids. V was trimmed by 0 bases and J by 8 bases, leaving 13 bases between them. This CDR3 is CASSYSGGTWEKLFF. The CDR3 nucleotides are TGTGCCAGCAGTTACTCAGGGGGAACGTGGGAAAAACTGTTTTTT.

The chain employs TRBV7-2 and TRBJ1-5; D ambiguous. CDR1 is SGHTA and CDR2 is FQGNSA in the germline V gene. The V end was cut by 2 bases, the J end by 2 bases, with 16 bases between. The CDR3 runs 17 residues. The CDR3 region is CASSLLGGGVGNQPQHF. CDR3 in DNA: TGTGCCAGCAGCTTACTTGGTGGCGGGGTGGGCAATCAGCCCCAGCATTTT.

The chain combines TRBV28 with TRBJ1-2; no definite D call. Trimming shortened V by 2 bases and J by 8 bases, and 9 bases separated the two germline ends. CDR1 and CDR2 (germline): MDHEN, SYDVKM. CDR3 length equals 12 residues. Here the CDR3 reads CASSLRSEGYTF. The CDR3 bases are TGTGCCAGCAGTTTAAGGTCGGAGGGCTACACCTTC.

The rearrangement uses TRBV6-1 and TRBJ2-1; 7 bases are shared with TRBD2. The CDR3 contains 16 residues. The ends lost 4 bases at V and 8 bases at J; junction bases unmatched: 14. Germline V gene lookup returns CDR1 MNHNS and CDR2 SASEGT. CDR3 DNA sequence: TGTGCCAGCAGTGCCCCTGACGGGGGGTCTACAGATGAGCAGTTCTTC. It specifies CASSAPDGGSTDEQFF.